This is a list of T cell receptor beta chains from one sample in a study of Graves' ophthalmopathy and Graves' hyperthyroidism. TCRdb reprocessed the multiplex PCR reads with MiXCR, giving one entry per CDR3 protein. This table has some 350,000 distinct CDR3 sequences, approximately 18% appearing once. Specimen: peripheral blood. All receptors derive from an adult woman with stable Graves' hyperthyroidism. CDR3s include the opening cysteine and the closing phenylalanine or tryptophan. A D gene is named only where the DNA matches it firmly. Size is stated for part of the rows, as once, few or many counts, or as a class when the clone is expanded.

D: NA; J: TRBJ2-7; V: TRBV6-1; size: many; CDR3: CASSRGDRDGEQYF; DNA: TGTGCCAGCAGCCGCGGAGACCGCGATGGCGAGCAGTACTTC
D: NA; J: TRBJ1-5; V: TRBV5-1; size: NA; CDR3: CASSLASYQPQHF; DNA: TGCGCCAGCAGCTTGGCTAGCTATCAGCCTCAGCATTTT
D: NA; J: TRBJ2-7; V: TRBV7-2; size: NA; CDR3: CASSLRGSGNYEQYF; DNA: TGTGCCAGCAGCCTCCGTGGTAGCGGAAACTACGAGCAGTACTTC
D: TRBD2; J: TRBJ2-2; V: TRBV10-3; size: many; CDR3: CAISESTSGSRTGELFF; DNA: TGTGCCATCAGTGAGTCGACTAGCGGGAGTCGCACCGGGGAGCTGTTTTTT
D: TRBD1; J: TRBJ2-5; V: TRBV27; size: many; CDR3: CASRPGTGARETQYF; DNA: TGTGCCAGCAGGCCCGGGACAGGGGCCAGGGAGACCCAGTACTTC
D: NA; J: TRBJ2-5; V: TRBV28; size: many; CDR3: CASRDTLGIRGQETQYF; DNA: TGTGCCAGCAGAGATACCCTAGGAATAAGGGGTCAGGAGACCCAGTACTTC
D: TRBD1; J: TRBJ1-5; V: TRBV7-2; size: few; CDR3: CASRPWPGQGNQPQHF; DNA: TGTGCCAGCAGGCCCTGGCCGGGACAGGGTAATCAGCCCCAGCATTTT
D: TRBD1; J: TRBJ1-5; V: TRBV19; size: many; CDR3: CASTLTGDQPQHF; DNA: TGTGCCAGTACCCTGACAGGGGATCAGCCCCAGCATTTT
D: NA; J: TRBJ2-1; V: TRBV7-9; size: many; CDR3: CASSLVAEQFF; DNA: TGTGCCAGCAGCTTAGTGGCTGAGCAGTTCTTC
D: NA; J: TRBJ2-2; V: TRBV10-3; size: many; CDR3: CATKNEGRFGGELFF; DNA: TGTGCCACCAAGAATGAGGGGCGCTTTGGCGGGGAGCTGTTTTTT
D: NA; J: TRBJ1-2; V: TRBV5-4; size: NA; CDR3: CASSPGAFDGYTF; DNA: TGTGCCAGCAGCCCCGGGGCATTCGATGGCTACACCTTC
D: NA; J: TRBJ2-7; V: TRBV6-1; size: NA; CDR3: CASSRGVSSYDQYF; DNA: TGTGCCAGCAGTAGGGGGGTCAGTTCCTACGATCAGTACTTC
D: NA; J: TRBJ1-1; V: TRBV28; size: many; CDR3: CASSRDSPMNTEAFF; DNA: TGTGCCAGCAGTCGAGACAGCCCCATGAACACTGAAGCTTTCTTT
D: NA; J: TRBJ1-1; V: TRBV7-9; size: many; CDR3: CASSLGPALTMNTEAFF; DNA: TGTGCCAGCAGCTTAGGGCCAGCGCTAACCATGAACACTGAAGCTTTCTTT
D: NA; J: TRBJ2-7; V: TRBV7-2; size: few; CDR3: CASSLIDGGTHEQYF; DNA: TGTGCCAGCAGCTTAATAGACGGGGGTACCCACGAGCAGTACTTC
D: NA; J: TRBJ1-6; V: TRBV11-2; size: many; CDR3: CASSLRRIRDNSPLHF; DNA: TGTGCCAGCAGCTTACGGCGGATCAGGGATAATTCACCCCTCCACTTT
D: TRBD2; J: TRBJ2-7; V: TRBV7-2; size: many; CDR3: CASRNPLAGGPHEQYF; DNA: TGTGCCAGCAGGAACCCCCTAGCGGGAGGGCCTCACGAGCAGTACTTC
D: TRBD1; J: TRBJ2-7; V: TRBV28; size: many; CDR3: CASSLQGAPYEQYF; DNA: TGTGCCAGCAGTTTACAGGGGGCCCCCTACGAGCAGTACTTC
D: TRBD2; J: TRBJ2-7; V: TRBV10-3; size: many; CDR3: CAISEQAGSYEQYF; DNA: TGTGCCATCAGTGAGCAAGCGGGGAGCTACGAGCAGTACTTC
D: TRBD2; J: TRBJ2-7; V: TRBV10-3; size: many; CDR3: CAISEGTSGRTYEQYF; DNA: TGTGCCATCAGCGAAGGGACTAGCGGGAGAACCTACGAGCAGTACTTC
D: TRBD1; J: TRBJ2-7; V: TRBV11-2; size: NA; CDR3: CASSNPLRGQPYEQYF; DNA: TGTGCCAGCAGCAACCCTCTGAGGGGACAGCCCTACGAGCAGTACTTC
D: TRBD2; J: TRBJ2-5; V: TRBV7-8; size: many; CDR3: CASSGMRFLAGVETQYF; DNA: TGTGCCAGCAGCGGGATGCGATTCCTAGCGGGAGTGGAGACCCAGTACTTC
D: TRBD1; J: TRBJ1-2; V: TRBV28; size: few; CDR3: CASRPPQGGGYTF; DNA: TGTGCCAGCAGACCCCCCCAGGGGGGTGGCTACACCTTC
D: NA; J: TRBJ1-2; V: TRBV12-3/TRBV12-4; size: many; CDR3: CAGSSPGRTRTYGYTF; DNA: TGTGCCGGCAGTTCCCCTGGCCGAACCCGAACGTATGGCTACACCTTC
D: TRBD2; J: TRBJ2-7; V: TRBV6-1; size: many; CDR3: CASRAREWSYEQYF; DNA: TGTGCCAGCAGGGCGCGGGAGTGGTCTTACGAGCAGTACTTC
D: NA; J: TRBJ2-7; V: TRBV3-1; size: few; CDR3: CASSFQRYEQYF; DNA: TGTGCCAGCAGCTTTCAGCGGTACGAGCAGTACTTC
D: NA; J: TRBJ2-7; V: TRBV29-1; size: few; CDR3: CSVFLTGTYEQYF; DNA: TGCAGCGTTTTCCTTACAGGGACCTACGAGCAGTACTTC
D: NA; J: TRBJ2-5; V: TRBV7-9; size: many; CDR3: CASQYLQETQYF; DNA: TGTGCCAGCCAGTACCTCCAAGAGACCCAGTACTTC
D: TRBD1; J: TRBJ1-6; V: TRBV29-1; size: NA; CDR3: CSVSSGTEGSPLHF; DNA: TGCAGCGTTTCATCCGGGACAGAAGGATCACCCCTCCACTTT
D: NA; J: TRBJ2-7; V: TRBV3-1; size: many; CDR3: CASSQSREQYF; DNA: TGTGCCAGCAGCCAATCCCGCGAGCAGTACTTC
D: TRBD2; J: TRBJ2-7; V: TRBV12-5; size: many; CDR3: CASGLDGTSLFYEQYF; DNA: TGTGCTAGTGGTTTGGACGGGACTAGTTTATTCTACGAGCAGTACTTC
D: TRBD1; J: TRBJ2-7; V: TRBV29-1; size: many; CDR3: CSAAQQGAPDEQYF; DNA: TGCAGCGCGGCCCAACAGGGGGCGCCGGACGAGCAGTACTTC